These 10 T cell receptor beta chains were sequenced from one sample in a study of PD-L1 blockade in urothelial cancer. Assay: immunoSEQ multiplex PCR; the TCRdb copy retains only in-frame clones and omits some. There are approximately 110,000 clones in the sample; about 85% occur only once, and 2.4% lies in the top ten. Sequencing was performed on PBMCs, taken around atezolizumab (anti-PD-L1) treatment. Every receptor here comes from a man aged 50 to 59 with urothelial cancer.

Here the CDR3 reads CASSRGGSKNEQYF. The CDR3 DNA follows: TGTGCCAGCAGCCGGGGTGGGAGTAAGAACGAGCAGTACTTC. The chain recombines TRBV14 with TRBJ2-7; tentatively, D is TRBD2 (5 bases). CDR1 is SGHDN and CDR2 is FVKESK in the germline V gene. Trimming left V 4 bases short and J 5 bases short, with 15 bases between. This CDR3 has 14 amino acids. The variable domain in full, with the rest retrieved from reference TRBV14 and TRBJ2-7, is EAGVTQFPSHSVIEKGQTVTLRCDPISGHDNLYWYRRVMGKEIKFLLHFVKESKQDESGMPNNRFLAERTGGTYSTLKVQPAELEDSGVYFCASSRGGSKNEQYFGPGTRLTVT.

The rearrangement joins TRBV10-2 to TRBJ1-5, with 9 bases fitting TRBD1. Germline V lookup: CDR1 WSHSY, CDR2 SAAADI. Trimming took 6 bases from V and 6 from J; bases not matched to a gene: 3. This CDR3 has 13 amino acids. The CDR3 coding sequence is TGCGCCAGCAGGGGACAGGGAGGTCAGCCCCAGCATTTT. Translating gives CASRGQGGQPQHF.

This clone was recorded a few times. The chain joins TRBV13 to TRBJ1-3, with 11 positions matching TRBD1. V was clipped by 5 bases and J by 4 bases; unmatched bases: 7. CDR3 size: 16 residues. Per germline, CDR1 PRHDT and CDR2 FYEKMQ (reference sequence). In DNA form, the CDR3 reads TGTGCCAGCAGCAACCGGGACAGGGGGTCCGGAAACACCATATATTTT. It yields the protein CASSNRDRGSGNTIYF.

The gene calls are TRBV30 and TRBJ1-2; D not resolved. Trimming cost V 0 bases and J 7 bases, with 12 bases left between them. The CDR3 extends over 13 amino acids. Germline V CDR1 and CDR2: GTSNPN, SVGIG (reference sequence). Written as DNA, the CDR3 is TGTGCCTGGAGTGTTTTGATCCTATCTGGCTACACCTTC. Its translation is CAWSVLILSGYTF.

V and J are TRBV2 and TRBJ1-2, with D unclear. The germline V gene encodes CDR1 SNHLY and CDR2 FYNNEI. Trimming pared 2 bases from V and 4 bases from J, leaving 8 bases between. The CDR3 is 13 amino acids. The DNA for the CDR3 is TGTGCCAGCAGTGAACTGGAGGGCTATGGCTACACCTTC. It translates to CASSELEGYGYTF.

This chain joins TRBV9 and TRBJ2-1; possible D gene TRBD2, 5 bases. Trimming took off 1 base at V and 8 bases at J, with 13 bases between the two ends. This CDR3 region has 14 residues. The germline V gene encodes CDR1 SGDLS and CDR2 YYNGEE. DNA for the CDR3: TGTGCCAGCAGCGTACGGGCGGAGGTCCATGAGCAGTTCTTC. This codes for CASSVRAEVHEQFF. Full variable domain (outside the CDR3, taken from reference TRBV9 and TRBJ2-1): DSGVTQTPKHLITATGQRVTLRCSPRSGDLSVYWYQQSLDQGLQFLIQYYNGEERAKGNILERFSAQQFPDLHSELNLSSLELGDSALYFCASSVRAEVHEQFFGPGTRLTVL.

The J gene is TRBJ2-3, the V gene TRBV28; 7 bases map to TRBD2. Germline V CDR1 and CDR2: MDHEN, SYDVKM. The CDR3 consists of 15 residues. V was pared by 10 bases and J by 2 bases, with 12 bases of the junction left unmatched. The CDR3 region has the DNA TGTGCCACCTATCCAGGCGGGAGCTCCACAGATACGCAGTATTTT. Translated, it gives CATYPGGSSTDTQYF.

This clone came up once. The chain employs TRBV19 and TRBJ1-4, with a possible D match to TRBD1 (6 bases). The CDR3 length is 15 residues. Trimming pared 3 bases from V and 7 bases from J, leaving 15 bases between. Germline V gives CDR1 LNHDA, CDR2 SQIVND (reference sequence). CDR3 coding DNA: TGTGCCAGTAGTATCGTTGCAGGGGAGGGTGAAAAACTGTTTTTT. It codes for CASSIVAGEGEKLFF.

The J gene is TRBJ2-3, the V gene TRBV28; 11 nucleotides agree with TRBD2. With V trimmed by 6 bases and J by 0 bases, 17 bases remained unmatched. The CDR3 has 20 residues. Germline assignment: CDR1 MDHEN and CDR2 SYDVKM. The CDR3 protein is CASSSPGGLAGLWSTDTQYF. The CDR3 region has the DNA TGTGCCAGCAGCTCCCCGGGTGGACTAGCGGGCCTCTGGAGCACAGATACGCAGTATTTT.

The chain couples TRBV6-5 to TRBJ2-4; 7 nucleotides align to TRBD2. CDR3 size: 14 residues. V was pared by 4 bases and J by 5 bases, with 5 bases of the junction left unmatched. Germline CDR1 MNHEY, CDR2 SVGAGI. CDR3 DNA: TGTGCCAGCAGTTCCCCTGGACTAGAAAACATTCAGTACTTC. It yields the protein CASSSPGLENIQYF.